The 4 T cell receptor beta chains below come from one sample, sequenced in a study of identical twins. TCRdb re-called the 5' RACE reads through MiXCR, storing one row per CDR3 protein. This sample yields hundreds of thousands of distinct CDR3 sequences, of which 15% to 20% are seen a single time; about an eighth belongs to the top ten. The sample was also linked to a second study, of T cells expressing NK-cell markers.

Sequences were obtained from PBMCs. The source of these receptors is a woman aged 18-29 years in good health.

This clonotype showed up many times. This chain connects TRBV12-3 or TRBV12-4 to TRBJ1-2; perhaps TRBD1 as D (5 bases). CDR3 length: 13 residues. Trimming took off 3 bases at V and 5 bases at J, with 10 bases between the two ends. DNA for the CDR3: TGTGCCAGCAGTTTGCAGGGTAAATATGGCTACACCTTC. This codes for CASSLQGKYGYTF.

This clonotype was found a few times. The rearrangement uses TRBV29-1 and TRBJ1-3; D is ambiguous. This CDR3 spans 11 amino acids. CDR1 and CDR2 (germline): SQVTM, ANQGSEA. V lost 3 bases and J lost 2, with 2 bases in between. The CDR3 nucleotides are TGCAGCGTTGATGCTGGAAACACCATATATTTT. This translates into CSVDAGNTIYF.

This clonotype was found a few times. The V call is TRBV3-1, the J call TRBJ2-5, with D hard to call. Deletions cut 5 bases from V and 3 bases from J, with 10 bases between. CDR3 length: 13 amino acids. The germline gives CDR1 LGHDT, CDR2 YNNKEL (reference sequence). For the CDR3, the DNA is TGTGCCAGCAGCAACTATCAAAAAGAGACCCAGTACTTC. Translating it yields CASSNYQKETQYF.

This clonotype showed up just a few times. The chain couples TRBV20-1 to TRBJ1-1; perhaps TRBD1 as D (5 bases). V lost 6 bases to trimming and J lost 2 bases, with 16 bases between them. The CDR3 is 14 residues long. Germline CDR1 reads DFQATT; CDR2 reads SNEGSKA (reference sequence). For the CDR3, the DNA is TGCAGTGCCCCGAACCCCCAGGGTAACACTGAAGCTTTCTTT. This codes for CSAPNPQGNTEAFF.